The 27 T cell receptor beta chains listed next were all sequenced from one sample in a study of blood T cell repertoires in COVID-19. The assay was immunoSEQ multiplex PCR, and TCRdb's table has in-frame clones only and misses some. In the table there are 40,000 to 65,000 clones, approximately 90% of which are singletons. Sequencing used peripheral blood. All receptors derive from an elderly man with acute or convalescent COVID-19.

The chain has TRBV12-3 or TRBV12-4 and TRBJ1-2; no firm D call. Trimming removed 2 bases at V and 7 bases at J, with 11 bases between. The CDR3 runs to 13 residues. The CDR3 DNA follows: TGTGCCAGCAGTTTAAAGAGGGAAGGTGGCTACACCTTC. Its protein is CASSLKREGGYTF.

The rearrangement uses TRBV3-1 (or the pseudogene TRBV3-2) and TRBJ2-3; the match to TRBD2 covers 8 bases. This CDR3 comprises 16 residues. The V gene's germline CDR1 is LGHDT and CDR2 YNNKEL (reference sequence). The trim removed 0 bases at V and 4 bases at J, leaving 6 bases unmatched. The chain's CDR3 is CASSQERVGGADTQYF. CDR3 sequence (DNA): TGTGCCAGCAGCCAAGAACGAGTCGGGGGGGCAGATACGCAGTATTTT.

This chain connects TRBV3-1 (or the pseudogene TRBV3-2) to TRBJ2-4; TRBD1 aligns across 12 bases. With 0 bases clipped from V and 0 bases from J, the junction kept 9 bases outside the gene matches. The CDR3 runs to 20 residues. The germline V gene encodes CDR1 LGHDT and CDR2 YNNKEL (reference sequence). The CDR3 region is CASSQEGRDRGPLAKNIQYF. The DNA of the CDR3 is TGTGCCAGCAGCCAAGAAGGACGGGACAGGGGGCCTTTAGCCAAAAACATTCAGTACTTC.

This clone was recorded once. This rearrangement joins TRBV29-1 to TRBJ1-1; perhaps TRBD1 as D (6 bases). V gave up 6 bases and J gave up 4 bases, with 9 bases separating them. The CDR3 spans 11 residues. Germline CDR1 and CDR2: SQVTM and ANQGSEA. The CDR3 spells CSVLGGTEAFF. The CDR3 coding sequence is TGCAGCGTCCTAGGGGGCACTGAAGCTTTCTTT. Using reference TRBV29-1 and TRBJ1-1 for the parts outside the CDR3, the full variable domain is SAVISQKPSRDICQRGTSLTIQCQVDSQVTMMFWYRQQPGQSLTLIATANQGSEATYESGFVIDKFPISRPNLTFSTLTVSNMSPEDSSIYLCSVLGGTEAFFGQGTRLTVV.

The chain joins TRBV28 to TRBJ1-4, with D hard to call. There are 15 residues in the CDR3. V lost 6 bases and J lost 4, with 15 bases in between. Germline V gene lookup returns CDR1 MDHEN and CDR2 SYDVKM. CDR3 loop: CASRGREGFNEKLFF. CDR3 bases: TGTGCCAGCAGAGGGCGCGAGGGCTTTAATGAAAAACTGTTTTTT.

The rearrangement uses TRBV5-4 and TRBJ2-2, with 8 bases lining up with TRBD1. CDR3 size: 15 residues. Germline CDR1 reads SGHNT; CDR2 reads YYREEE (reference sequence). Trimming cost V 4 bases and J 4 bases; bases outside gene matches: 6. The CDR3 is CASSPRTGGTGELFF. The DNA of the CDR3 is TGTGCCAGCAGCCCCAGAACAGGGGGCACCGGGGAGCTGTTTTTT. The full variable domain, its missing parts supplied by reference TRBV5-4 and TRBJ2-2, is ETGVTQSPTHLIKTRGQQVTLRCSSQSGHNTVSWYQQALGQGPQFIFQYYREEENGRGNFPPRFSGLQFPNYSSELNVNALELDDSALYLCASSPRTGGTGELFFGEGSRLTVL.

The genes are TRBV2 and TRBJ2-3; 8 bases align to TRBD2. V shed 6 bases and J 0 bases; nucleotides not matched to a gene: 2. The CDR3 runs to 14 residues. Germline-derived CDR1 and CDR2 are SNHLY and FYNNEI. The CDR3 here is CASRSGRSTDTQYF. The CDR3, as DNA: TGTGCCAGCAGAAGCGGGAGAAGCACAGATACGCAGTATTTT.

This clone was picked up a small number of times. This chain uses TRBV5-1 with TRBJ1-3, with 8 bases aligning to TRBD1. In germline, CDR1 is SGHRS, CDR2 YFSETQ. The CDR3 totals 16 residues. The J segment lost 3 bases and the V segment lost 4 bases, leaving 9 bases of the junction unmatched. The CDR3 here is CASSPDRGTFGNTIYF. CDR3 nucleotides: TGCGCCAGCAGCCCCGACAGGGGAACTTTTGGAAACACCATATATTTT.

J is TRBJ2-1 and V is TRBV7-9, with D possibly being TRBD2 (6 bases). The germline V gene encodes CDR1 SEHNR and CDR2 FQNEAQ (reference sequence). Trimming left V 6 bases short and J 0 bases short, with 9 bases between. This CDR3 has 14 residues. The CDR3 loop reads CASREGSSYNEQFF. In DNA form, the CDR3 reads TGTGCCAGCAGGGAGGGGAGCTCCTACAATGAGCAGTTCTTC.

The chain uses TRBV5-1 and TRBJ1-1; D gene uncertain. The CDR3 sequence is 16 residues long. Germline CDR1 reads SGHRS; CDR2 reads YFSETQ. V lost 0 bases and J lost 5, with 17 bases in between. CDR3 protein: CASSLGAGGRGTEAFF. The CDR3 DNA sequence: TGCGCCAGCAGCTTGGGGGCCGGAGGGAGAGGAACTGAAGCTTTCTTT.

The chain carries TRBV19 and TRBJ2-7; the D gene is possibly TRBD1 (6 bases). CDR3 size: 15 residues. The V gene's germline CDR1 is LNHDA and CDR2 SQIVND (reference sequence). The V and J ends lost 0 bases and 2 bases respectively, with 11 bases between them. The CDR3 DNA reads TGTGCCAGTAGTATAGACGGGACAACCGCCTACGAGCAGTACTTC. Protein sequence: CASSIDGTTAYEQYF.

The CDR3, as DNA: TGTGCCAGTAGGGAGGTCAGCGGGGGGGCCAATGAGCAGTTCTTC. Its translation is CASREVSGGANEQFF. V and J are TRBV7-8 and TRBJ2-1, with 10 nucleotides matching TRBD2. The trim removed 9 bases at V and 6 bases at J, leaving 11 bases unmatched. There are 15 residues in the CDR3. Germline-derived CDR1 and CDR2 are SGHVS and FQNEAQ.

This clone was seen a few times. This chain joins TRBV4-1 and TRBJ1-1; TRBD1 aligns across 7 bases. The V gene's germline CDR1 is MGHRA and CDR2 YSYEKL. The CDR3 totals 15 residues. Germline trimming cut 4 bases from V and 1 base from J; bases unmatched to any gene: 6. The CDR3 bases are TGCGCCAGCAGCCTTTACAGGGGAGAGAACACTGAAGCTTTCTTT. The encoded protein is CASSLYRGENTEAFF.

The V gene is TRBV11-2, the J gene TRBJ2-3, with TRBD1 identical over 9 bases. V dropped 1 base and J dropped 4; count of bases not matched to a gene: 9. Germline CDR1 reads SGHAT; CDR2 reads FQNNGV. The CDR3 totals 17 residues. The CDR3 loop is CASSLGSGQGWADTQYF. The CDR3 DNA follows: TGTGCCAGCAGCTTAGGGTCTGGACAGGGGTGGGCAGATACGCAGTATTTT.

The CDR3 sequence is CASSPNFRSSGQGLYGYTF. The CDR3 DNA reads TGTGCCAGCTCACCAAACTTTCGATCCAGTGGACAGGGGCTATATGGCTACACCTTC. The V and J genes are TRBV18 and TRBJ1-2, with 9 bases aligning to TRBD1. This CDR3 region has 19 residues. V lost 2 bases and J lost 5; bases outside the gene matches: 18. Germline V gene data show CDR1 as KGHSH and CDR2 as LQKENI.

CDR3 sequence: CASRPQGGYNEQFF. CDR3 bases: TGTGCCAGCAGGCCCCAAGGCGGATACAATGAGCAGTTCTTC. The J gene is TRBJ2-1, the V gene TRBV3-1 (or the pseudogene TRBV3-2); D uncertain. Germline V CDR1 and CDR2: LGHDT, YNNKEL (reference sequence). The CDR3 loop spans 14 amino acids. Trimming pared 6 bases from V and 4 bases from J, leaving 13 bases between.

This clone has more than one count but fewer than ten. The chain carries TRBV6-1 and TRBJ1-5, with 7 bases identical to TRBD1. The CDR3 loop spans 13 amino acids. Germline CDR1 reads MNHNS; CDR2 reads SASEGT. With 5 bases clipped from V and 5 bases from J, the junction kept 3 bases outside the gene matches. The CDR3 reads CASSSDRDQPQHF. The CDR3 DNA follows: TGTGCCAGCAGTTCCGACAGGGATCAGCCCCAGCATTTT.

The chain is built from TRBV12-3 or TRBV12-4 and TRBJ2-7; a weak D match, TRBD1 (6 bases). The CDR3 is 12 residues long. V was cut by 10 bases and J by 7 bases, with 17 bases left in between. In DNA, the CDR3 is TGTGCCACTAGCAGGGGAGCTACGGAGCAGTACTTC. Residues: CATSRGATEQYF.

The chain couples TRBV13 to TRBJ2-3; the D gene is possibly TRBD2 (7 bases). The V and J ends lost 5 bases and 5 bases respectively, with 11 bases between them. The CDR3 runs to 13 residues. Germline CDR1 PRHDT, CDR2 FYEKMQ (reference sequence). CDR3 nucleotides: TGTGCCAGCAGCCCGCGGGGGCGAGATACGCAGTATTTT. Protein sequence: CASSPRGRDTQYF.

The chain uses TRBV5-4 and TRBJ2-2, with 11 bases identical to TRBD2. The CDR3 runs to 17 residues. Trimming at V came to 0 bases and at J to 5 bases, leaving 6 bases not matched to a gene. Per germline, CDR1 SGHNT and CDR2 YYREEE (reference sequence). CDR3 in amino acids: CASSLVLAGGHTGELFF. The CDR3 DNA follows: TGTGCCAGCAGCTTGGTATTAGCGGGGGGGCATACCGGGGAGCTGTTTTTT.

V usage is TRBV11-2 and J usage is TRBJ1-1, with D perhaps matching TRBD1 (5 bases). Germline values: CDR1 SGHAT, CDR2 FQNNGV. V shed 2 bases and J shed 6 bases, with 22 bases lying between them. This CDR3 spans 17 amino acids. The CDR3 sequence: CASSLSGQGGRDPEAFF. The CDR3 DNA sequence: TGTGCCAGCAGCTTAAGCGGCCAGGGAGGGCGGGACCCTGAAGCTTTCTTT.

Of note for this clone: Germline is not matched at one junction end, which may reflect a read error. The chain has TRBV18 and TRBJ1-6; 11 bases fit TRBD1. Germline CDR1 is KGHSH and CDR2 is LQKENI. This CDR3 is built from 14 residues. The CDR3 reads CTSSPDRGLSPLHF. The CDR3 DNA is TGTACCAGCTCCCCGGACAGGGGGCTTTCACCCCTCCACTTT. The variable domain in full, with the rest retrieved from reference TRBV18 and TRBJ1-6, is NAGVMQNPRHLVRRRGQEARLRCSPMKGHSHVYWYRQLPEEGLKFMVYLQKENIIDESGMPKERFSAEFPKEGPSILRIQQVVRGDSAAYFCTSSPDRGLSPLHFGNGTRLTVT.

The CDR3 DNA is TGTGCCAGCAGCCCGGGGACATTTGTACCCCAGCATTTT. This codes for CASSPGTFVPQHF. V is TRBV7-2 and J is TRBJ1-5, with D possibly being TRBD1 (6 bases). The CDR3 runs to 13 residues. Trimming took off 5 bases at V and 10 bases at J, with 15 bases between the two ends. Germline loops: CDR1 SGHTA, CDR2 FQGNSA. Combining the CDR3 with reference TRBV7-2 and TRBJ1-5 gives the whole variable domain GAGVSQSPSNKVTEKGKDVELRCDPISGHTALYWYRQSLGQGLEFLIYFQGNSAPDKSGLPSDRFSAERTGGSVSTLTIQRTQQEDSAVYLCASSPGTFVPQHFGDGTRLSIL.

The rearrangement uses TRBV6-2 or TRBV6-3 and TRBJ1-5; TRBD1 aligns across 9 bases. Trimming removed 4 bases from V and 6 bases from J; junction bases left unmatched: 4. From germline, CDR1 is MNHEY and CDR2 SVGEGT. The CDR3 loop spans 14 amino acids. CDR3 nucleotides: TGTGCCAGCAGTTCCACAGGGGGCGGTCAGCCCCAGCATTTT. Translation gives CASSSTGGGQPQHF.

V gene TRBV3-1 (or the pseudogene TRBV3-2) combines with J gene TRBJ1-1; D might be TRBD1 (6 bases). Trimming took off 3 bases at V and 8 bases at J, with 7 bases between the two ends. The CDR3 runs to 11 residues. Germline loops: CDR1 LGHDT, CDR2 YNNKEL (reference sequence). CDR3 loop: CASSQGAEAFF. The CDR3 region has the DNA TGTGCCAGCAGCCAGGGGGCAGAAGCTTTCTTT.

In its sample, this clone was seen a few times. The genes are TRBV11-2 and TRBJ2-3; no definite D call. The CDR3 has 11 amino acids. Trimming took off 5 bases at V and 2 bases at J, with 2 bases between the two ends. Per germline, CDR1 SGHAT and CDR2 FQNNGV. CDR3 loop: CASSHTDTQYF. CDR3 nucleotide sequence: TGTGCCAGCAGCCACACAGATACGCAGTATTTT.

This clone has just one count. The chain employs TRBV14 and TRBJ2-1; possibly TRBD2 for D (6 bases). Germline CDR1 reads SGHDN; CDR2 reads FVKESK. Trimming shortened V by 0 bases and J by 3 bases, and 12 bases separated the two germline ends. This CDR3 contains 16 residues. The CDR3 reads CASSQDGGGIYNEQFF. As DNA, the CDR3 is TGTGCCAGCAGCCAAGATGGAGGAGGGATCTACAATGAGCAGTTCTTC. The variable domain in full, completed from reference TRBV14 and TRBJ2-1, reads EAGVTQFPSHSVIEKGQTVTLRCDPISGHDNLYWYRRVMGKEIKFLLHFVKESKQDESGMPNNRFLAERTGGTYSTLKVQPAELEDSGVYFCASSQDGGGIYNEQFFGPGTRLTVL.